This is a list of T cell receptor beta chains from one sample in a study of T-cell memory formation after mild COVID-19. TCRdb recomputed calls from the 5' RACE reads with MiXCR, one row per CDR3 protein. Of about half a million distinct CDR3 sequences in the sample, about 20% were seen once. The specimen was PBMCs or a T cell subset sorted from them (not recorded which). Receptors originate from an adult woman who had mild COVID-19 (a few samples of this study predate the infection). Cell type and time point are not known. Each CDR3 is given without its conserved first and last residue. The order of the fields is D gene, V gene, CDR3 protein. The D gene is left open where the match is weak.

D: .
V: TRBV12-3/TRBV12-4
CDR3: ASGPMSRNTDTQY

D: .
V: TRBV5-1
CDR3: ASSFGGRDTDTQY

D: TRBD1
V: TRBV19
CDR3: ASSMIRGRGNQPQH

D: TRBD2
V: TRBV5-1
CDR3: ASSFLAGGSTDTQY

D: TRBD2
V: TRBV4-1
CDR3: ASSPHGLAGDEQY

D: TRBD1
V: TRBV7-8
CDR3: ASREDRVWQPQH

D: .
V: TRBV2
CDR3: ASSEEASYGYT

D: TRBD1
V: TRBV4-2
CDR3: ASSQETGGWNYGYT

D: .
V: TRBV18
CDR3: ASSTNSRQANTEAF

D: .
V: TRBV21-1
CDR3: ASSKDRVGKTEAF

D: TRBD2
V: TRBV4-1
CDR3: ASSQVLAADTQY

D: TRBD1
V: TRBV5-1
CDR3: ASSETGPHEQY

D: TRBD1
V: TRBV30
CDR3: AWSINGQGGTEQY

D: .
V: TRBV4-2
CDR3: ASSLPGLASTDTQY

D: TRBD2
V: TRBV20-1
CDR3: SALEGSGRVGDYEQY

D: TRBD2
V: TRBV7-2
CDR3: ASSPSGLAGEGETQY

D: TRBD1
V: TRBV6-2/TRBV6-3
CDR3: ASSPWTGGNRNTGELF